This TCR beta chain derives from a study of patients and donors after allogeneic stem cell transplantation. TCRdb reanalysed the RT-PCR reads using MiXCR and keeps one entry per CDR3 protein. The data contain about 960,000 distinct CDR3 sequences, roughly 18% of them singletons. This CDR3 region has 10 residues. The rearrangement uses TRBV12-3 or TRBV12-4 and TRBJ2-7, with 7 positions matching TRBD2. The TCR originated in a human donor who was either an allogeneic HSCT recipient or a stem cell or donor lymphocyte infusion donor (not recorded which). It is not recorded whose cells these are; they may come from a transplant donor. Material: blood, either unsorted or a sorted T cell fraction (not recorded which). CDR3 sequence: CSIREAEQYF. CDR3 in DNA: TGTTCCATTCGGGAGGCCGAGCAGTACTTC.